This entry lists 12 T cell receptor beta chains sequenced from one sample in a study of blood T cell repertoires in COVID-19. Clones were read by immunoSEQ multiplex PCR, and TCRdb kept only the in-frame ones, dropping some. The table records some 220,000 clones, 70% to 90% of them present only once. What was sequenced was peripheral blood. These TCRs come from a woman aged 55-70 years with active or convalescent COVID-19.

This chain links TRBV6-5 with TRBJ2-4; 8 nucleotides agree with TRBD1. This CDR3 is 15 amino acids long. From germline, CDR1 is MNHEY and CDR2 SVGAGI. V lost 6 bases to trimming and J lost 1 base; unmatched junction nucleotides: 5. Here the CDR3 reads CASRPGQGAKNIQYF. The CDR3 coding sequence is TGTGCCAGCAGGCCTGGACAGGGTGCCAAAAACATTCAGTACTTC.

J is TRBJ2-2 and V is TRBV3-1 (or the pseudogene TRBV3-2); 7 positions agree with TRBD2. V dropped 4 bases and J dropped 5; count of bases not matched to a gene: 10. The CDR3 is made up of 16 amino acids. CDR1 is LGHDT, CDR2 YNNKEL, per germline (reference sequence). The CDR3 nucleotides are TGTGCCAGCAGCCCCGGAGGCGGGAGAGAAACCGGGGAGCTGTTTTTT. Its protein is CASSPGGGRETGELFF.

This clone was seen only once. The J gene is TRBJ2-1, the V gene TRBV21-1; whether TRBD2, the table's D call, matches the DNA was not checked. TRBV21-1 is described as a pseudogene. This CDR3 spans 16 amino acids. CDR3 coding DNA: TGTGCCAGCAGCAAAGCTAGCGGGAGTCAAGGGAATGAGCAGTTCTTC. Translation gives CASSKASGSQGNEQFF.

The chain uses TRBV29-1 and TRBJ2-7; possible D gene TRBD1, 6 bases. The V and J ends lost 0 bases and 4 bases respectively, with 7 bases between them. CDR1 and CDR2 (germline): SQVTM, ANQGSEA. This CDR3 comprises 12 residues. This CDR3 reads CSVEEGGYEQYF. Written as DNA, the CDR3 is TGCAGCGTTGAAGAAGGGGGTTACGAGCAGTACTTC.

The V gene is TRBV30, the J gene TRBJ2-7; 9 nucleotides line up with TRBD1. Trimming removed 4 bases from V and 3 bases from J; junction bases left unmatched: 13. Germline-derived CDR1 and CDR2 are GTSNPN and SVGIG (reference sequence). There are 16 residues in the CDR3. The CDR3 loop reads CAWNPPWRQGGYEQYF. The CDR3 bases are TGTGCCTGGAACCCGCCGTGGAGACAGGGGGGCTACGAGCAGTACTTC.

This clone was detected only a few times. The gene calls are TRBV7-9 and TRBJ2-1, with a possible D match to TRBD2 (6 bases). Trimming removed 5 bases from V and 9 bases from J, with 26 bases in between. This CDR3 region has 17 residues. Looked up from germline, CDR1 is SEHNR and CDR2 is FQNEAQ (reference sequence). CDR3 sequence: CASSHRMRQRGDGEQFF. For the CDR3, the DNA is TGTGCCAGCAGCCACCGGATGCGACAGCGCGGGGACGGTGAGCAGTTCTTC.

This clone was seen just once. The chain combines TRBV10-3 with TRBJ2-5; TRBD1 is a possible D gene (6 bases). V was pared by 3 bases and J by 1 base, with 6 bases between. Germline CDR1 reads ENHRY; CDR2 reads SYGVKD. There are 13 residues in the CDR3. CDR3: CAISEGGQETQYF. The CDR3 region has the DNA TGTGCCATCAGTGAAGGGGGCCAAGAGACCCAGTACTTC.

The V call is TRBV7-9, the J call TRBJ1-2; 7 bases line up with TRBD1. Germline CDR1 reads SEHNR; CDR2 reads FQNEAQ (reference sequence). There are 15 residues in the CDR3. J lost 2 bases, V lost 3 bases, and 6 bases had no gene match. CDR3 loop: CASSFSDRRNYGYTF. CDR3 bases: TGTGCCAGCAGCTTTTCGGACAGGCGGAACTATGGCTACACCTTC.

This clone was detected once. The same CDR3 also results from other DNA sequences found in this sample. The chain uses TRBV6-5 and TRBJ2-2, with 8 bases lining up with TRBD2. Germline lookup yields CDR1 MNHEY and CDR2 SVGAGI. The V and J ends lost 2 bases and 5 bases, in that order; junction bases with no gene match: 1. CDR3 size: 14 residues. CDR3 amino acids: CASSYTGGTGELFF. The CDR3 DNA reads as TGTGCCAGCAGTTACACGGGAGGGACCGGGGAGCTGTTTTTT.

V usage is TRBV4-1 and J usage is TRBJ1-1; 8 nucleotides line up with TRBD1. Per the germline V gene, CDR1 is MGHRA and CDR2 is YSYEKL. The CDR3 runs 16 residues. Trimming removed 1 base from V and 2 bases from J; junction bases left unmatched: 6. CDR3 amino acids: CASSQVQGVGNTEAFF. CDR3 bases: TGCGCCAGCAGCCAAGTACAGGGGGTAGGCAACACTGAAGCTTTCTTT.

J is TRBJ2-7 and V is TRBV6-1; 8 nucleotides align to TRBD1. CDR3 length: 15 residues. With 1 base clipped from V and 3 bases from J, the junction kept 5 bases outside the gene matches. Germline V gene lookup returns CDR1 MNHNS and CDR2 SASEGT. In DNA, the CDR3 is TGTGCCAGCAGTGAAGTTCTGGACAGGGTCTACGAGCAGTACTTC. Protein product: CASSEVLDRVYEQYF.

This clone was observed a few times. V is TRBV10-3 and J is TRBJ2-1, with 8 positions matching TRBD2. From germline, CDR1 is ENHRY and CDR2 SYGVKD. J lost 9 bases, V lost 6 bases, and 16 bases had no gene match. This CDR3 has 16 amino acids. This CDR3 is CAISSASGSYVGEQFF. The CDR3 region has the DNA TGTGCCATCAGCTCGGCCAGCGGGAGTTATGTCGGTGAGCAGTTCTTC.